This T cell receptor (beta chain) appears in the sequencing data of a study of cytomegalovirus exposure and HLA in healthy donors. Study-wide points: Some V segments (TRBV6-2 and TRBV6-3 among them) were excluded as indistinguishable. A later analysis found that most CMV-associated TCR beta chains appeared HLA-restricted. Segments of the TCR beta V type were, in most cases, productive about 90% or about 30% of the time in an earlier analysis. It was likely that a cluster of highly shared sequence variants was a sequencing artifact.

Vbeta (60) and Jbeta (13) primers were used in the PCR. This table comes from immunoSEQ multiplex PCR, and its TCRdb copy is limited to in-frame clones, with some not included. The table includes 55,000 to 80,000 clones, 78% detected once. With respect to this clone: Its antigen is not known.

The CDR3 covers 18 residues. Germline values: CDR1 MGHDK, CDR2 SYGVNS. Trimming removed 3 bases from V and 1 base from J, with 19 bases in between. This clonotype originated in a man between 40 and 49 years old in good health and CMV-seronegative. The chain has TRBV25-1 and TRBJ2-1, with D perhaps TRBD2 (6 bases). The sample consisted of PBMCs. CDR3 DNA: TGTGCCAGCAGTGACCCCAGGGAGCGCGGAGGGTCCTACAATGAGCAGTTCTTC. It yields the protein CASSDPRERGGSYNEQFF.